This T cell receptor beta chain was captured in a study of technical replicates of blood from a few donors. Repertoires were generated with immunoSEQ multiplex PCR, while TCRdb's copy carries only in-frame clones and drops some. The profile shows tens of thousands of clones, approximately 98% of them singletons. With 4 bases clipped from V and 3 bases from J, the junction kept 4 bases outside the gene matches. Germline V gene sequence: CDR1 SGHDT, CDR2 YYEEEE. The CDR3 spans 13 residues. Material for sequencing was T cells isolated from PBMCs. The chain has TRBV5-6 and TRBJ2-7; 7 bases align to TRBD1. The receptor's source is a human donor in good health. The CDR3 is CASSRDRVYEQYF. CDR3 nucleotides: TGTGCCAGCAGCCGAGACAGGGTCTACGAGCAGTACTTC.